The table lists the clone carrying this T cell receptor beta chain with many counts. A minimum of 7 million PBMCs was isolated per sample. This sample is part of a study of blood T cells in healthy people across ages. Study in general: About one barcoded beta molecule per two T cells was the capture yield of template switching.

The V and J ends lost 3 bases and 0 bases respectively, with 9 bases between them. CDR1 is SNHLY and CDR2 is FYNNEI in the germline V gene. The CDR3 has 15 amino acids. A second PCR, run for 7 to 11 cycles, used a sample-barcoded 5' primer plus a J-beta primer mix. TCRdb recomputed calls from the 5' RACE reads with MiXCR, one row per CDR3 protein. The sample includes some 790,000 distinct CDR3 sequences, under 35% of them seen just once. V gene TRBV2 combines with J gene TRBJ2-4; no clear D. The TCR originated in an elderly woman in good health. Sequencing used blood. The CDR3 protein is CASSDELLAKNIQYF. For the CDR3, the DNA is TGTGCCAGCAGTGACGAGTTACTAGCCAAAAACATTCAGTACTTC.